These 5 T cell receptor beta chains came from one sample sequenced in a study of T-cell reconstitution after alpha-beta-depleted transplantation in children. TCRbeta library construction was performed incorporating unique molecular identifiers. From the PCR reads, TCRdb called clonotypes with MiXCR, one entry per CDR3 protein. The table records about 580,000 distinct CDR3 sequences, roughly 23% of them present only once. This material consisted of PBMCs, mostly from graft donor cells, taken 360 days after TCRalphabeta/CD19-depleted stem cell transplant. These receptors were taken from a boy less than two years old who had a stem cell transplant for acute myeloid leukemia, so the T cells may come from the graft donor.

This chain links TRBV7-9 with TRBJ2-3, with TRBD2 identical over 9 bases. Germline values: CDR1 SEHNR, CDR2 FQNEAQ (reference sequence). The CDR3 length is 14 residues. After removal of 6 bases from V and 1 base from J, the junction contained 2 bases not matched to a gene. This CDR3 reads CASRQRGGTDTQYF. The CDR3 nucleotides are TGTGCCAGCAGGCAGCGGGGGGGCACAGATACGCAGTATTTT.

This clonotype was recorded at least ten times. The CDR3 DNA reads TGCGCCAGCAGCCAAGGACGTCGGGCACAGGGCAATCAGCCCCAGCATTTT. Its protein product is CASSQGRRAQGNQPQHF. The chain combines TRBV4-1 with TRBJ1-5; D perhaps matches TRBD1 (5 bases). The CDR3 loop spans 17 amino acids. V was shortened by 1 base and J by 2 bases, with 15 bases between the two germline ends. CDR1 is MGHRA and CDR2 is YSYEKL in the germline V gene.

This clonotype has more than one count but fewer than ten. The CDR3 coding sequence is TGTGCCAGCAGCGTTAGCCTAACGACAGATACGCAGTATTTT. This codes for CASSVSLTTDTQYF. The genes are TRBV5-5 and TRBJ2-3; D remains ambiguous. The CDR3 has 14 amino acids. CDR1 is SGHKS, CDR2 YYEKEE, per germline (reference sequence). V lost 4 bases and J lost 3, with 12 bases in between.

This clonotype was recorded many times. CDR3 loop: CASSEEQGAYTEAFF. Written as DNA, the CDR3 is TGTGCCAGCAGTGAAGAGCAAGGGGCCTACACTGAAGCTTTCTTT. This chain connects TRBV6-1 to TRBJ1-1; possibly TRBD1 for D (5 bases). Trimming cost V 1 base and J 3 bases, with 12 bases left between them. Germline lookup yields CDR1 MNHNS and CDR2 SASEGT. This CDR3 spans 15 amino acids.

The sample holds many counts of this clonotype. This chain joins TRBV28 and TRBJ2-5; 9 nucleotides agree with TRBD2. With V trimmed by 5 bases and J by 5 bases, 15 bases remained unmatched. Germline CDR1 reads MDHEN; CDR2 reads SYDVKM. CDR3 size: 17 residues. CDR3 in DNA: TGTGCCAGCAGTCTAGGGACCAGAGCGGGGGGCCAGGAGACCCAGTACTTC. Encoded protein: CASSLGTRAGGQETQYF.